What follows are 30 T cell receptor beta chains derived from one specimen sequenced in a study of cytomegalovirus exposure and HLA in healthy donors. With 60 Vbeta and 13 Jbeta primers, the PCR was carried out. Assay: immunoSEQ multiplex PCR; the TCRdb copy retains only in-frame clones and omits some. Of tens of thousands of clones listed, roughly 77% are singletons. Sequencing input: PBMCs. These receptors all come from a man in his forties in good health and CMV-seronegative.

This sequence joins TRBV13 and TRBJ1-2; TRBD1 matches 7 bases. The CDR3 loop spans 15 amino acids. J lost 2 bases, V lost 5 bases, and 8 bases had no gene match. Per germline, CDR1 PRHDT and CDR2 FYEKMQ (reference sequence). CDR3: CASSPRGRGNYGYTF. CDR3 DNA sequence: TGTGCCAGCAGCCCTCGCGGCAGGGGGAACTATGGCTACACCTTC.

V and J are TRBV5-4 and TRBJ2-7, with 7 bases matching TRBD2. CDR3 length: 14 amino acids. Germline V gene lookup returns CDR1 SGHNT and CDR2 YYREEE (reference sequence). J lost 2 bases, V lost 1 base, and 3 bases had no gene match. This CDR3 reads CASSLWGGAYEQYF. DNA of the CDR3: TGTGCCAGCAGCTTGTGGGGGGGGGCCTACGAGCAGTACTTC.

This sequence joins TRBV5-4 and TRBJ2-2; D possibly corresponds to TRBD2 (6 bases). The V and J ends lost 1 base and 5 bases respectively, with 12 bases between them. The CDR3 contains 15 residues. Germline V gene sequence: CDR1 SGHNT, CDR2 YYREEE (reference sequence). As DNA, the CDR3 is TGTGCCAGCAGCTTGCGTGGGGGGAGGACCGGGGAGCTGTTTTTT. It codes for CASSLRGGRTGELFF.

Only a few counts were recorded for this clone. The CDR3 nucleotides read TGTGCCAGCAGCTTGACCACAGGGGGGCATAGCAATCAGCCCCAGCATTTT. Protein sequence: CASSLTTGGHSNQPQHF. The chain combines TRBV5-5 with TRBJ1-5, with 8 bases matching TRBD1. Germline V gene data show CDR1 as SGHKS and CDR2 as YYEKEE (reference sequence). The V and J ends lost 1 base and 0 bases, in that order; junction bases with no gene match: 6. The CDR3 is made up of 17 amino acids.

This clone was seen a handful of times. CDR3 region: CASSALGEAFF. The CDR3 DNA is TGTGCCAGCAGCGCCCTCGGGGAGGCTTTCTTT. The genes are TRBV7-9 and TRBJ1-1; D gene unclear. V lost 5 bases and J 11 bases, leaving 12 bases between the germline ends. Germline V gives CDR1 SEHNR, CDR2 FQNEAQ (reference sequence). The CDR3 is 11 amino acids.

The CDR3 DNA sequence: TGTGCCAGCTCATCCGGACAGGGGAACACTGAAGCTTTCTTT. Its protein product is CASSSGQGNTEAFF. This chain links TRBV18 with TRBJ1-1, with TRBD1 matching 8 bases. This CDR3 has 14 amino acids. CDR1 KGHSH and CDR2 LQKENI come from the germline V gene. The V and J ends lost 5 bases and 1 base, in that order; junction bases with no gene match: 3.

V is TRBV6-6 and J is TRBJ2-2; 8 nucleotides line up with TRBD1. The CDR3 covers 16 residues. Germline V gene lookup returns CDR1 MNHNY and CDR2 SVGAGI (reference sequence). Trimming took 0 bases from V and 5 from J; bases not matched to a gene: 5. The CDR3 sequence: CASSYSTGGRTGELFF. CDR3 bases: TGTGCCAGCAGTTACTCAACAGGGGGTAGGACCGGGGAGCTGTTTTTT.

This chain uses TRBV10-1 with TRBJ2-7; a possible D gene is TRBD2 (5 bases). This CDR3 comprises 13 residues. Germline V gene data show CDR1 as WNHNN and CDR2 as SYGVQD (reference sequence). The V end was cut by 0 bases, the J end by 2 bases, with 5 bases between. CDR3 DNA sequence: TGCGCCAGCAGTGAGTCCGGGACCTACGAGCAGTACTTC. Protein: CASSESGTYEQYF.

The rearrangement links TRBV10-1 to TRBJ2-3, with a possible D match to TRBD2 (6 bases). This CDR3 has 14 amino acids. Germline CDR1 reads WNHNN; CDR2 reads SYGVQD (reference sequence). Trimming removed 5 bases from V and 6 bases from J, with 15 bases in between. The CDR3 here is CASSSEGLTDTQYF. CDR3 bases: TGCGCCAGCAGTTCCGAGGGACTTACGGATACGCAGTATTTT.

The V call is TRBV5-1, the J call TRBJ1-1, with D perhaps TRBD1 (6 bases). The CDR3 runs to 15 residues. V was trimmed by 0 bases and J by 2 bases, leaving 11 bases between them. Germline CDR1 reads SGHRS; CDR2 reads YFSETQ. The CDR3, as DNA: TGCGCCAGCAGCTTGGATATACAGGGAAACACTGAAGCTTTCTTT. Its protein is CASSLDIQGNTEAFF.

The chain carries TRBV14 and TRBJ2-7; D is possibly TRBD1 (5 bases). V was pared by 4 bases and J by 4 bases, with 11 bases between. CDR1 and CDR2 (germline): SGHDN, FVKESK. This CDR3 contains 13 residues. CDR3 coding DNA: TGTGCCAGCAGCCGGGCAGGGCCATACGAGCAGTACTTC. The encoded protein is CASSRAGPYEQYF.

The chain employs TRBV5-1 and TRBJ2-2, with 13 bases matching TRBD2. Germline values: CDR1 SGHRS, CDR2 YFSETQ. Losses at the gene ends were 3 bases for V and 6 bases for J; bases not matched to a gene: 2. The CDR3 runs 15 residues. The CDR3 loop reads CASSWTSGSPGELFF. The CDR3 DNA reads as TGCGCCAGCAGCTGGACTAGCGGGAGTCCCGGGGAGCTGTTTTTT.

This clone was recorded only once. V and J are TRBV7-3 and TRBJ2-7; 7 bases fit TRBD1. V shed 5 bases and J 2 bases; nucleotides not matched to a gene: 6. Per the germline V gene, CDR1 is SGHTA and CDR2 is FQGTGA. This CDR3 comprises 14 residues. The CDR3 sequence is CASSPPDRPYEQYF. CDR3 sequence (DNA): TGTGCCAGCAGCCCCCCGGACAGGCCCTACGAGCAGTACTTC.

The chain recombines TRBV11-2 with TRBJ1-6; D is uncertain. There are 13 residues in the CDR3. Germline CDR1 SGHAT, CDR2 FQNNGV. Trimming took off 5 bases at V and 9 bases at J, with 11 bases between the two ends. CDR3 bases: TGTGCCAGCAGCGTTCAAGCGGGTTCACCCCTCCACTTT. Protein: CASSVQAGSPLHF.

The chain combines TRBV4-1 with TRBJ2-7; 14 nucleotides agree with TRBD2. Trimming at V came to 0 bases and at J to 4 bases, leaving 8 bases not matched to a gene. The CDR3 length is 18 residues. Per germline, CDR1 MGHRA and CDR2 YSYEKL. The CDR3 DNA is TGCGCCAGCAGCCAAGATCGACTAGCGGGGGGGATGTTTTACGAGCAGTACTTC. Translation: CASSQDRLAGGMFYEQYF.

The chain carries TRBV20-1 and TRBJ1-2; D not resolved. The V and J ends lost 3 bases and 7 bases respectively, with 9 bases between them. This CDR3 spans 11 amino acids. Germline assignment: CDR1 DFQATT and CDR2 SNEGSKA (reference sequence). DNA for the CDR3: TGCAGTGCTAGCGGGAATCGTGGCTACACCTTC. This gives the protein CSASGNRGYTF.

The J gene is TRBJ1-2, the V gene TRBV7-9; 10 bases align to TRBD1. V lost 5 bases to trimming and J lost 5 bases; unmatched junction nucleotides: 11. The CDR3 runs to 16 residues. The germline V gene encodes CDR1 SEHNR and CDR2 FQNEAQ (reference sequence). For the CDR3, the DNA is TGTGCCAGCAGCCTTTTGACCGGACAGGGGGGTTATGGCTACACCTTC. Translating gives CASSLLTGQGGYGYTF.

V and J are TRBV6-6 and TRBJ2-3; TRBD1 matches at 8 bases. CDR3 length equals 16 residues. V shed 6 bases, J shed 2 bases, and the junction held 10 bases outside the gene matches. Germline V CDR1 and CDR2: MNHNY, SVGAGI (reference sequence). The CDR3 sequence: CASRPWTGIPTDTQYF. The CDR3 nucleotides are TGTGCCAGCAGACCCTGGACAGGGATACCCACAGATACGCAGTATTTT.

This chain uses TRBV28 with TRBJ1-3, with D uncertain. The CDR3 has 14 residues. Per germline, CDR1 MDHEN and CDR2 SYDVKM. V lost 3 bases and J 7 bases, leaving 13 bases between the germline ends. CDR3 sequence reads: CASSFVSGGNTIYF. The CDR3 DNA is TGTGCCAGCAGTTTCGTTAGTGGTGGTAACACCATATATTTT.

V and J are TRBV2 and TRBJ2-6; D gene unclear. CDR1 and CDR2 (germline): SNHLY, FYNNEI. Deletions cut 1 base from V and 0 bases from J, with 7 bases between. The CDR3 consists of 16 residues. The CDR3 spells CASSEGASSGANVLTF. The DNA of the CDR3 is TGTGCCAGCAGTGAAGGGGCCTCCTCTGGGGCCAACGTCCTGACTTTC.

This clone occurred once. V usage is TRBV11-2 and J usage is TRBJ1-4; D uncertain. Germline assignment: CDR1 SGHAT and CDR2 FQNNGV. V was shortened by 1 base and J by 9 bases, with 6 bases between the two germline ends. The CDR3 covers 12 residues. This chain's CDR3 is CASSLGEQKLFF. Here the CDR3 DNA reads TGTGCCAGCAGCTTAGGGGAGCAAAAACTGTTTTTT.

The rearrangement uses TRBV6-5 and TRBJ2-1, with D hard to call. This CDR3 spans 15 amino acids. Trimming removed 0 bases from V and 7 bases from J, with 13 bases in between. The germline V gene encodes CDR1 MNHEY and CDR2 SVGAGI. Here the CDR3 reads CASSYSFSVANEQFF. The DNA for the CDR3 is TGTGCCAGCAGTTACTCGTTTTCGGTCGCTAATGAGCAGTTCTTC.

The gene calls are TRBV5-1 and TRBJ2-7; D is perhaps TRBD2 (6 bases). CDR1 and CDR2 (germline): SGHRS, YFSETQ. The CDR3 totals 18 residues. The V end was cut by 1 base, the J end by 0 bases, with 20 bases between. The CDR3 reads CASSLQPGTGGSSYEQYF. The DNA for the CDR3 is TGCGCCAGCAGCTTGCAGCCCGGGACTGGCGGAAGCTCCTACGAGCAGTACTTC. Full variable domain (remainder filled in from reference TRBV5-1 and TRBJ2-7): KAGVTQTPRYLIKTRGQQVTLSCSPISGHRSVSWYQQTPGQGLQFLFEYFSETQRNKGNFPGRFSGRQFSNSRSEMNVSTLELGDSALYLCASSLQPGTGGSSYEQYFGPGTRLTVT.

The J gene is TRBJ2-1, the V gene TRBV10-2; the match to TRBD2 covers 12 bases. The J segment lost 8 bases and the V segment lost 3 bases, leaving 14 bases of the junction unmatched. The CDR3 extends over 18 amino acids. Germline-derived CDR1 and CDR2 are WSHSY and SAAADI. DNA of the CDR3: TGCGCCAGCAGTGATTCGATCCTCGGACTAGCGGGATCGGATGAGCAGTTCTTC. It specifies CASSDSILGLAGSDEQFF.

This clone was detected only a few times. The chain combines TRBV7-9 with TRBJ2-1; TRBD2 aligns across 9 bases. After removal of 1 base from V and 5 bases from J, the junction contained 3 bases not matched to a gene. Germline CDR1 and CDR2: SEHNR and FQNEAQ (reference sequence). The CDR3 is 15 amino acids. DNA for the CDR3: TGTGCCAGCAGCTTAGTAATAGCGGGAGACAATGAGCAGTTCTTC. Protein: CASSLVIAGDNEQFF.

There are a few counts of this clone. This chain links TRBV4-1 with TRBJ1-1; 8 bases are shared with TRBD1. There are 15 residues in the CDR3. Trimming took 3 bases from V and 5 from J; bases not matched to a gene: 8. Germline V CDR1 and CDR2: MGHRA, YSYEKL. CDR3 region: CASSHQQGDGTEAFF. CDR3 DNA: TGCGCCAGCAGCCACCAACAGGGGGATGGGACTGAAGCTTTCTTT.

The table lists this clone with a count of one. The rearrangement joins TRBV30 to TRBJ1-5; D possibly corresponds to TRBD1 (6 bases). The CDR3 consists of 15 residues. CDR1 and CDR2 (germline): GTSNPN, SVGIG (reference sequence). V lost 2 bases and J 0 bases, leaving 11 bases between the germline ends. Here the CDR3 DNA reads TGTGCCTGGAGTACGACAGGAAATAGCAATCAGCCCCAGCATTTT. Its translation: CAWSTTGNSNQPQHF.

The rearrangement links TRBV10-3 to TRBJ1-1; possible D gene TRBD1, 6 bases. This CDR3 has 13 residues. The ends were cut back, 7 bases at V and 1 base at J, with 10 bases in the middle. Per germline, CDR1 ENHRY and CDR2 SYGVKD. As DNA, the CDR3 is TGTGCCATCAACCCGGACAGGAACACTGAAGCTTTCTTT. Amino acids: CAINPDRNTEAFF.

This sequence joins TRBV4-1 and TRBJ2-7, with TRBD1 matching over 8 bases. The CDR3 is 13 residues long. With 4 bases clipped from V and 4 bases from J, the junction kept 3 bases outside the gene matches. In germline, CDR1 is MGHRA, CDR2 YSYEKL. As DNA, the CDR3 is TGCGCCAGCAGCCCCTGGACAGGGTACGAGCAGTACTTC. This encodes CASSPWTGYEQYF.

This chain uses TRBV6-1 with TRBJ2-7; 9 bases agree with TRBD2. Per germline, CDR1 MNHNS and CDR2 SASEGT. The CDR3 runs 13 residues. The junction had 5 bases not matched to a gene; V was cut back by 6 bases and J by 5 bases. This CDR3 is CASSRTSVNEQYF. The CDR3 DNA is TGTGCCAGCAGCCGGACTAGCGTAAACGAGCAGTACTTC.